This is a list of T cell receptor beta chains from one sample in a study of T cells in Graves' hyperthyroidism and ophthalmopathy. In TCRdb, the multiplex PCR reads were re-called with MiXCR into one record per CDR3 protein. The repertoire includes about 740,000 distinct CDR3 sequences, 14% of them detected once, and about 10% sits in the top ten. The source material was blood. The receptors here all came from a woman aged 18 to 35 with Graves' hyperthyroidism. CDR3s leave out the opening cysteine and the closing phenylalanine or tryptophan. A D gene is named only where the DNA matches it firmly. Rows may omit the clone size; those that give it use once, few, many or a size class.

d_gene: -; v_gene: TRBV28; abundance: -; CDR3aa: ASRGAVDSPLH
d_gene: -; v_gene: TRBV7-2; abundance: many; CDR3aa: ASSLGTGWTMYGYT
d_gene: -; v_gene: TRBV5-6; abundance: few; CDR3aa: ASSLGQALAYEQY
d_gene: -; v_gene: TRBV15; abundance: many; CDR3aa: ATSRDNGGNYEQY
d_gene: -; v_gene: TRBV7-9; abundance: many; CDR3aa: ASSPLQAGEQF
d_gene: -; v_gene: TRBV4-3; abundance: few; CDR3aa: ANSQDLSGLAKNIQY
d_gene: TRBD1; v_gene: TRBV7-2; abundance: once; CDR3aa: ASSFGTGGGGGNQPQH
d_gene: TRBD2; v_gene: TRBV6-1; abundance: many; CDR3aa: ASSALSSGPTSYEQY
d_gene: TRBD2; v_gene: TRBV5-6; abundance: many; CDR3aa: ASSFPSGRTTDTQY
d_gene: -; v_gene: TRBV7-2; abundance: many; CDR3aa: ASSPRDLGREQY